These 10 T cell receptor beta chains were sequenced from one sample in a study of cytomegalovirus exposure and HLA in healthy donors. Sequencing was performed with immunoSEQ multiplex PCR; in TCRdb, only in-frame clones are kept and a portion is missing. The data hold roughly 300,000 clones, with 88% observed a single time. The material sequenced was PBMCs. These receptors came from a woman under 30 in good health and CMV-seronegative.

The V call is TRBV2, the J call TRBJ2-7; TRBD2 agrees at 9 bases. CDR1 and CDR2 (germline): SNHLY, FYNNEI. V was pared by 4 bases and J by 2 bases, with 9 bases of the junction left unmatched. The CDR3 loop spans 16 amino acids. The CDR3 here is CASSVQSGRNAYEQYF. The CDR3 DNA is TGTGCCAGCAGTGTACAGAGCGGGAGGAACGCCTACGAGCAGTACTTC. The whole variable domain, remainder taken from reference TRBV2 and TRBJ2-7, is EPEVTQTPSHQVTQMGQEVILRCVPISNHLYFYWYRQILGQKVEFLVSFYNNEISEKSEIFDDQFSVERPDGSNFTLKIRSTKLEDSAMYFCASSVQSGRNAYEQYFGPGTRLTVT.

The genes are TRBV9 and TRBJ1-5, with TRBD1 matching 8 bases. Germline V gene lookup returns CDR1 SGDLS and CDR2 YYNGEE. J was trimmed by 3 bases and V by 4 bases; bases with no gene match: 15. CDR3 length equals 18 residues. The CDR3 protein is CASSPTGTGVEFNQPQHF. The CDR3 DNA reads TGTGCCAGCAGCCCAACCGGGACAGGAGTCGAATTCAATCAGCCCCAGCATTTT.

The chain joins TRBV2 to TRBJ2-3; 9 bases line up with TRBD2. The CDR3 sequence is 14 residues long. V lost 11 bases and J lost 3; bases outside the gene matches: 9. Per the germline V gene, CDR1 is SNHLY and CDR2 is FYNNEI. CDR3 loop: CALRASGKTDTQYF. DNA of the CDR3: TGTGCCCTTCGCGCTAGCGGGAAAACAGATACGCAGTATTTT.

The chain combines TRBV23-1 with TRBJ1-5, with 7 bases identical to TRBD1. TRBV23-1 is assigned to the ORF class and has an uncertain function. J gave up 0 bases and V 4 bases, and 9 bases lay outside the gene matches. This CDR3 spans 17 amino acids. CDR3 coding DNA: TGCGCCAGCAGTCCGGGACAGAATAGTAATAGCAATCAGCCCCAGCATTTT. Encoded protein: CASSPGQNSNSNQPQHF.

The chain carries TRBV6-5 and TRBJ2-1; D is perhaps TRBD1 (6 bases). Germline CDR1 reads MNHEY; CDR2 reads SVGAGI. The V end lost 6 bases, the J end lost 5 bases, and 11 bases lay between the germline ends. This CDR3 region has 13 residues. DNA of the CDR3: TGTGCCAGCAGAACAGGGACCGACAATGAGCAGTTCTTC. This sequence encodes CASRTGTDNEQFF.

J is TRBJ1-1 and V is TRBV27; D perhaps matches TRBD1 (6 bases). Germline CDR1 MNHEY, CDR2 SMNVEV (reference sequence). The CDR3 consists of 15 residues. Trimming took off 0 bases at V and 10 bases at J, with 18 bases between the two ends. Written as DNA, the CDR3 is TGTGCCAGCAGTTTATCCCTACCACAGGGCACAGTAGCTTTCTTT. Its translation: CASSLSLPQGTVAFF.

The chain recombines TRBV9 with TRBJ2-2, with D unclear. The CDR3 is 15 residues long. The ends were cut back, 0 bases at V and 7 bases at J, with 13 bases in the middle. Germline values: CDR1 SGDLS, CDR2 YYNGEE. Here the CDR3 reads CASSVENRPSGELFF. CDR3 bases: TGTGCCAGCAGCGTAGAAAATCGCCCCAGCGGGGAGCTGTTTTTT.

The chain recombines TRBV25-1 with TRBJ2-2; TRBD1 is a possible D gene (5 bases). The CDR3 is made up of 17 amino acids. CDR1 and CDR2 from the germline V gene are MGHDK and SYGVNS. V shed 6 bases and J shed 6 bases, with 23 bases lying between them. CDR3 sequence (DNA): TGTGCCAGCAGAGCTCCAGGGATAATCGGAATCGCCGGGGAGCTGTTTTTT. This gives the protein CASRAPGIIGIAGELFF. Full variable domain (rest looked up from reference TRBV25-1 and TRBJ2-2): EADIYQTPRYLVIGTGKKITLECSQTMGHDKMYWYQQDPGMELHLIHYSYGVNSTEKGDLSSESTVSRIRTEHFPLTLESARPSHTSQYLCASRAPGIIGIAGELFFGEGSRLTVL.

The V call is TRBV28, the J call TRBJ2-7; 7 nucleotides agree with TRBD2. The CDR3 runs to 14 residues. Germline V gene sequence: CDR1 MDHEN, CDR2 SYDVKM. J lost 12 bases, V lost 3 bases, and 14 bases had no gene match. The CDR3 is CASSFVAWREKRYF. The CDR3 DNA follows: TGTGCCAGCAGTTTTGTCGCGTGGCGGGAGAAGCGGTACTTC.

The count of this clone is one. V and J are TRBV5-4 and TRBJ2-7; a possible D gene is TRBD2 (5 bases). Trimming left V 2 bases short and J 6 bases short, with 15 bases between. Germline loops: CDR1 SGHNT, CDR2 YYREEE (reference sequence). The CDR3 has 14 residues. CDR3 sequence: CASSFSGADLEQYF. The CDR3 DNA reads TGTGCCAGCAGCTTCTCCGGAGCGGACCTCGAGCAGTACTTC.